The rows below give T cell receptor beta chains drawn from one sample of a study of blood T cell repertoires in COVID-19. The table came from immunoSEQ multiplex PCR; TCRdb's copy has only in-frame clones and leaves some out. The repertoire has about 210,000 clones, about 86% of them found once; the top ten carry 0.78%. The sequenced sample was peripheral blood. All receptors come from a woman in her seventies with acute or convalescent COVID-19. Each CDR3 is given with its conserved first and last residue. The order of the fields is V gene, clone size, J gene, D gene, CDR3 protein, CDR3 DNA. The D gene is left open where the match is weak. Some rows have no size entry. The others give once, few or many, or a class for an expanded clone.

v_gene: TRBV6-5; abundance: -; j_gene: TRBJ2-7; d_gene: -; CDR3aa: CASSSGTYEQYF; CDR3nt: TGTGCCAGCAGTTCGGGGACCTACGAGCAGTACTTC
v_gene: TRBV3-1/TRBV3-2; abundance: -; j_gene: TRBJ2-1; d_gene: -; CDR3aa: CASSLGGGIGGSYNEQFF; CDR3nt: TGTGCCAGCAGCCTAGGGGGGGGAATAGGTGGCTCCTACAATGAGCAGTTCTTC
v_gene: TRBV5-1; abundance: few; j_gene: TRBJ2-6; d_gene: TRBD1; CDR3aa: CASSPGDRDSGANVLTF; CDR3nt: TGCGCCAGCAGCCCGGGGGACAGGGATTCTGGGGCCAACGTCCTGACTTTC
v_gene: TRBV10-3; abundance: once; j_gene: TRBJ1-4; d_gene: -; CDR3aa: CAISESMGRGEKLFF; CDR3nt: TGTGCCATCAGTGAGTCGATGGGTAGAGGTGAAAAACTGTTTTTT
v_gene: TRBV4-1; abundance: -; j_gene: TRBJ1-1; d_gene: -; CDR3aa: CASSPEPRGRAFF; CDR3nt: TGCGCCAGCAGCCCTGAACCCAGAGGAAGGGCTTTCTTT
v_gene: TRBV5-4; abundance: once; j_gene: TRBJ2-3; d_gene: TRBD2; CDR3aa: CASNLGGGRSGTDTQYF; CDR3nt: TGTGCCAGCAATCTGGGGGGCGGGAGGTCGGGCACAGATACGCAGTATTTT
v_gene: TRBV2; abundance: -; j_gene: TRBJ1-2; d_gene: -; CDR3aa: CASSTTERYGYTF; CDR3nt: TGTGCCAGCAGCACAACAGAGAGATATGGCTACACCTTC
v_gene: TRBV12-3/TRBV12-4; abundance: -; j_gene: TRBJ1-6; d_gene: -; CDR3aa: CASSAPGSPLHF; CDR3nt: TGTGCCAGCAGTGCCCCGGGTTCACCCCTCCACTTT
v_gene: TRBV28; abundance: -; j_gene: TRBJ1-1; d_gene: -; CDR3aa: CASSPLRNTEAFF; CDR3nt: TGTGCCAGCAGTCCCCTTAGGAACACTGAAGCTTTCTTT
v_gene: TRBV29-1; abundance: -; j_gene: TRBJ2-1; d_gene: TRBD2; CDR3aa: CSVELAGYNEQFF; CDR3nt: TGCAGCGTTGAACTAGCGGGATACAATGAGCAGTTCTTC
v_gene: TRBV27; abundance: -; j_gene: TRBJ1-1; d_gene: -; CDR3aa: CASSFLLGETEAFF; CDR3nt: TGTGCCAGCAGTTTTTTGTTAGGGGAAACTGAAGCTTTCTTT
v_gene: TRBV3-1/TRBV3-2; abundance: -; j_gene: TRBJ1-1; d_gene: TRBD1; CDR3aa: CASSQPTGGTEAFF; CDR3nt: TGTGCCAGCAGCCAACCGACAGGGGGGACTGAAGCTTTCTTT
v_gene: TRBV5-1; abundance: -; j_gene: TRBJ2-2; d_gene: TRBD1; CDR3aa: CASSGGTGNTGELFF; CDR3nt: TGCGCCAGCAGCGGGGGGACAGGGAACACCGGGGAGCTGTTTTTT
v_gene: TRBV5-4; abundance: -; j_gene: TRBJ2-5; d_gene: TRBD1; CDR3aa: CASSRGRDRAETQYF; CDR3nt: TGTGCCAGCAGCAGGGGGCGGGACAGGGCTGAGACCCAGTACTTC
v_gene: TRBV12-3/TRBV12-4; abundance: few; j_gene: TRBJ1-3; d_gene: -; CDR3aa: CASSLSSGNTIYF; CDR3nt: TGTGCCAGCAGCTTGAGCTCTGGAAACACCATATATTTT
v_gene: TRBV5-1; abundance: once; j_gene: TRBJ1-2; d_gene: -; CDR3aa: CASSFGDGSYGYTF; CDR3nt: TGCGCCAGCAGCTTCGGGGATGGTTCCTATGGCTACACCTTC
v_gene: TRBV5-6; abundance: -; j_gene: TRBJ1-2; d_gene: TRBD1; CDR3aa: CASSFGRGQGSYGYTF; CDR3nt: TGTGCCAGCAGCTTTGGGAGGGGACAGGGTAGTTATGGCTACACCTTC
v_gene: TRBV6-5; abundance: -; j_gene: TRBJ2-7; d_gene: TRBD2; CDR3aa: CASSPGGLTRNEQYF; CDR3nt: TGTGCCAGCAGTCCGGGAGGCCTGACTAGGAACGAGCAGTACTTC
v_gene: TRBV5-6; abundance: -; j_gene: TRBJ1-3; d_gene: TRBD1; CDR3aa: CASSLNRGIGNTIYF; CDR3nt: TGTGCCAGCAGCTTGAACAGGGGTATCGGTAACACCATATATTTT
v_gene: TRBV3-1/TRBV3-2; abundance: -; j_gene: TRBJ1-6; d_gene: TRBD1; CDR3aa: CASSQLLFTGGIGSLHF; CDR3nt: TGTGCCAGCAGCCAACTCCTATTTACAGGGGGGATTGGGTCCCTCCACTTT
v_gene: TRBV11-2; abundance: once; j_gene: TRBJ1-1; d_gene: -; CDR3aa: CASSPQVNTEAFF; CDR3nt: TGTGCCAGCAGCCCCCAGGTGAACACTGAAGCTTTCTTT
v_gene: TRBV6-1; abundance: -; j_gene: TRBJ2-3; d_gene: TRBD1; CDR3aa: CASSEMRQGRDTQYF; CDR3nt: TGTGCCAGCAGTGAAATGAGACAGGGGCGGGATACGCAGTATTTT
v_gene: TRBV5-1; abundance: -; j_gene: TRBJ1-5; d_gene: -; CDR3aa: CASSAGGSEPQHF; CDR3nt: TGCGCCAGCAGCGCCGGGGGGTCTGAGCCCCAGCATTTT
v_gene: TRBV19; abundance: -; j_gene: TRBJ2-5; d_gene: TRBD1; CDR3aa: CASSWDRGRETQYF; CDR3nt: TGTGCCAGTAGTTGGGACAGGGGACGAGAGACCCAGTACTTC
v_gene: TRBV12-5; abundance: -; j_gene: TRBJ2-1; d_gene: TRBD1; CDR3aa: CASGPGTGKNNEQFF; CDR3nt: TGTGCTAGTGGTCCCGGGACAGGAAAGAACAATGAGCAGTTCTTC
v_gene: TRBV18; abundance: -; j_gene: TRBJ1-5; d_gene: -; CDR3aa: CASSPAYSNQPQHF; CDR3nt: TGTGCCAGCTCACCAGCGTATAGCAATCAGCCCCAGCATTTT
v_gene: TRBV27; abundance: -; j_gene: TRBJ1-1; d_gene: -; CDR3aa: CASRVHQGTKAFF; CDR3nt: TGTGCCAGCAGGGTACATCAGGGTACGAAAGCTTTCTTT
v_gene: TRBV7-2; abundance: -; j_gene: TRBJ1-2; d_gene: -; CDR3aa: CASSTGGQNPPYGYTF; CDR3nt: TGTGCCAGCAGCACTGGAGGACAGAACCCACCATATGGCTACACCTTC
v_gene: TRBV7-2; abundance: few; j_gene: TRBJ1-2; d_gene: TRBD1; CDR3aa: CASSVTRTGLYGYTF; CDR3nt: TGTGCCAGCAGCGTAACCCGGACAGGGCTTTATGGCTACACCTTC
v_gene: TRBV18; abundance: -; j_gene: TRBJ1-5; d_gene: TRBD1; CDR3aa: CASSPGTGDQPQHF; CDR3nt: TGTGCCAGCTCCCCTGGGACAGGGGATCAGCCCCAGCATTTT
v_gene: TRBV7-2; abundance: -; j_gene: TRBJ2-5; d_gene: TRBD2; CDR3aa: CASSLVPSGFQETQYF; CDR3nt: TGTGCCAGCAGCTTAGTTCCTAGCGGATTCCAAGAGACCCAGTACTTC
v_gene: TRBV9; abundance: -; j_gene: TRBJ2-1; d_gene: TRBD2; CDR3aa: CASSALTGTSGRGEQFF; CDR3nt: TGTGCCAGCAGCGCCCTGACCGGGACTAGCGGGAGGGGTGAGCAGTTCTTC
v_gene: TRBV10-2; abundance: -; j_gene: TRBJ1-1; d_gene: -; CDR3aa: CASSDLGGTEAFF; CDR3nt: TGCGCCAGCAGTGATTTGGGGGGCACTGAAGCTTTCTTT
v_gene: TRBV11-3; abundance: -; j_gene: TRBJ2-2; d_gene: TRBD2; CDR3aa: CASTVSGRVGTGELFF; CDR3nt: TGTGCCAGCACCGTTAGCGGGAGGGTCGGCACCGGGGAGCTGTTTTTT
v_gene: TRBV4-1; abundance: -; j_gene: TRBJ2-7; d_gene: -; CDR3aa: CASSQGTGRVQYF; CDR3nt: TGCGCCAGCAGCCAAGGGACGGGCAGGGTACAGTACTTC
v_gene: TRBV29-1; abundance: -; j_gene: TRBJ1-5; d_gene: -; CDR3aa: CSVLREGSNQPQHF; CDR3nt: TGCAGCGTTCTGCGGGAAGGTAGCAATCAGCCCCAGCATTTT
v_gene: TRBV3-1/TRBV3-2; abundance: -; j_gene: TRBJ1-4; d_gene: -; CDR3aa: CASSQWRDGGRPNEKLFF; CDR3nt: TGTGCCAGCAGCCAATGGCGGGACGGAGGAAGACCAAATGAAAAACTGTTTTTT